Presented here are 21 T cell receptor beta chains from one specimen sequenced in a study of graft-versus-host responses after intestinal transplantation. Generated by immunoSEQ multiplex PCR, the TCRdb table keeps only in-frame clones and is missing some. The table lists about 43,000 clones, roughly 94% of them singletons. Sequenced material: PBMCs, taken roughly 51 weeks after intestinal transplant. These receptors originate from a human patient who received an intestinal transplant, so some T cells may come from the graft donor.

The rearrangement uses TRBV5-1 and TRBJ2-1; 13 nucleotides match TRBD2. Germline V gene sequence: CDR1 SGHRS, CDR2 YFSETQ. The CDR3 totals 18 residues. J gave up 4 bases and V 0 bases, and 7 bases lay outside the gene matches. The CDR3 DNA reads TGCGCCAGCAGCTTGGTCGCGGGGGGACTAGCGGGATACAATGAGCAGTTCTTC. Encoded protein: CASSLVAGGLAGYNEQFF.

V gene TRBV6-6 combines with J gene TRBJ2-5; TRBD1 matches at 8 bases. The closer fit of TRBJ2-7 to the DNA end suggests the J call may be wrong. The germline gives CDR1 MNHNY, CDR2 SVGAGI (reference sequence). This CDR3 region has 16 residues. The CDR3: CASTDTGRGQAYEQYF. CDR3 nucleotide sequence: TGTGCCAGCACCGACACAGGGCGGGGACAGGCCTACGAGCAGTACTTC.

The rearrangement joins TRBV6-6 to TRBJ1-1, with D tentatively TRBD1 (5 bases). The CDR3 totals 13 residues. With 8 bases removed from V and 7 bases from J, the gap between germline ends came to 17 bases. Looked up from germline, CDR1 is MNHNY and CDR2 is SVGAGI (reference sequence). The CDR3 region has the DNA TGTGCCAGCTTTGGGACTGGGGCCTTTGAAGCTTTCTTT. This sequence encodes CASFGTGAFEAFF.

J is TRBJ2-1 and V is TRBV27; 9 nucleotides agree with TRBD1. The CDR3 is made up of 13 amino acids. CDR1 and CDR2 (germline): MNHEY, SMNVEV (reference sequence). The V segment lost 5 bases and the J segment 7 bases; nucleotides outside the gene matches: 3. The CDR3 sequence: CASSRGQGNEQFF. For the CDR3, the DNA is TGTGCCAGCAGTCGCGGACAGGGGAATGAGCAGTTCTTC.

The CDR3 loop reads CASRPGTVTGNTIYF. DNA of the CDR3: TGTGCCAGCAGACCCGGGACAGTGACTGGAAACACCATATATTTT. The chain couples TRBV7-2 to TRBJ1-3; TRBD1 agrees at 7 bases. Germline V gives CDR1 SGHTA, CDR2 FQGNSA. The CDR3 runs to 15 residues. After removal of 6 bases from V and 2 bases from J, the junction contained 7 bases not matched to a gene.

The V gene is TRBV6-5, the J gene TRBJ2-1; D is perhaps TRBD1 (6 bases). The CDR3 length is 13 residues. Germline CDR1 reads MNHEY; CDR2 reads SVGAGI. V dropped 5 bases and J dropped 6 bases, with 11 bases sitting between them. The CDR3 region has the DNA TGTGCCAGCAGTCTGGACAGTTTCAATGAGCAGTTCTTC. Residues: CASSLDSFNEQFF.

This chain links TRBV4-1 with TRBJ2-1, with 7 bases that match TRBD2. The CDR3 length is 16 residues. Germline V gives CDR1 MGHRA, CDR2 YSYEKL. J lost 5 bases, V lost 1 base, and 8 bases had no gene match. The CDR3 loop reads CASSQAGGSPHNEQFF. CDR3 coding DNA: TGCGCCAGCAGCCAAGCCGGCGGGAGCCCCCACAATGAGCAGTTCTTC.

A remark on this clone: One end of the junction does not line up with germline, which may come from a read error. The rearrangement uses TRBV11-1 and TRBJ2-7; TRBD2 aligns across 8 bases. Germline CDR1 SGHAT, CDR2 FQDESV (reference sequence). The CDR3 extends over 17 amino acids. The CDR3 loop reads CASSQSLNGGADDEQYF. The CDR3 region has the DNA TGCGCCAGCAGCCAAAGTCTAAACGGGGGGGCCGACGACGAGCAGTACTTC.

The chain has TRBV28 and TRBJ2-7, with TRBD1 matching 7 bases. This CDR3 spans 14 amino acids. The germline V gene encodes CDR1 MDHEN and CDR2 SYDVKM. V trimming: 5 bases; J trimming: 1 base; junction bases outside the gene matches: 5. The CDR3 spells CASSRPTGSYEQYF. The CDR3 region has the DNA TGTGCCAGCAGTCGACCGACAGGGTCCTACGAGCAGTACTTC.

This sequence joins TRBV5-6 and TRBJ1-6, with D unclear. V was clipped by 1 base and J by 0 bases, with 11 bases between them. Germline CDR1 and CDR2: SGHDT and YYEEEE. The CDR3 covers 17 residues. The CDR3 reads CASSLNPGSSYNSPLHF. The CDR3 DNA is TGTGCCAGCAGCTTGAACCCGGGCAGCTCCTATAATTCACCCCTCCACTTT.

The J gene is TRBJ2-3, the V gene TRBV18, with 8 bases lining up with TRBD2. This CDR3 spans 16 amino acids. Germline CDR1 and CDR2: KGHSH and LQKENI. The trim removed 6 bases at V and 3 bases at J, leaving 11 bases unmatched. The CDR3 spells CASSPVAGGKTDTQYF. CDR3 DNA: TGTGCCAGCTCCCCTGTGGCGGGGGGCAAAACAGATACGCAGTATTTT. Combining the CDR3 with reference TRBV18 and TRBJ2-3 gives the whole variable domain NAGVMQNPRHLVRRRGQEARLRCSPMKGHSHVYWYRQLPEEGLKFMVYLQKENIIDESGMPKERFSAEFPKEGPSILRIQQVVRGDSAAYFCASSPVAGGKTDTQYFGPGTRLTVL.

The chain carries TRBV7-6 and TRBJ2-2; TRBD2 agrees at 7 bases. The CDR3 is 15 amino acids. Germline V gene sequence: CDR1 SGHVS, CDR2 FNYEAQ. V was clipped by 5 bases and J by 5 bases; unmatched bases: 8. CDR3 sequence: CASSPQLGGTGELFF. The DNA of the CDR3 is TGTGCCAGCAGCCCTCAGTTGGGGGGGACCGGGGAGCTGTTTTTT.

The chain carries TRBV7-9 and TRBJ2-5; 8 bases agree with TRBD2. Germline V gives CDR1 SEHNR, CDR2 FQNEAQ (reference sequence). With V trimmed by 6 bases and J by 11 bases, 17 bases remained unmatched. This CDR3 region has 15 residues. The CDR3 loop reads CASRPIKAGEREQYF. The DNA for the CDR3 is TGTGCCAGCAGACCGATTAAAGCGGGAGAAAGGGAGCAGTACTTC.

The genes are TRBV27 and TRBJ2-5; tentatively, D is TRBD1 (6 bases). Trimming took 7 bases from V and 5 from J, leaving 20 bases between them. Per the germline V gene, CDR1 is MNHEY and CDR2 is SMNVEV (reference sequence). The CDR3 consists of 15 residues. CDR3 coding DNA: TGTGCCAGCAAGACAGGCTACCGGGGAAGGGAGACCCAGTACTTC. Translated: CASKTGYRGRETQYF.

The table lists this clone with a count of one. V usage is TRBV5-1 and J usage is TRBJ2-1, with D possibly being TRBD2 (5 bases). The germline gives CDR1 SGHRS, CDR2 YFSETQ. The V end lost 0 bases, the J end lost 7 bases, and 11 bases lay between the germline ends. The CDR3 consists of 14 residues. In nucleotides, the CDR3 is TGCGCCAGCAGCTTGGAGAGGGCGTGGAATGAGCAGTTCTTC. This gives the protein CASSLERAWNEQFF.

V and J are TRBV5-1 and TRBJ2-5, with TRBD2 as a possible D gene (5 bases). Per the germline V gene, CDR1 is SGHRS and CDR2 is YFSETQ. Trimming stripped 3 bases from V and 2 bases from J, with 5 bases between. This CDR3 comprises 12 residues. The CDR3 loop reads CASSSGQETQYF. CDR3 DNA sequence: TGCGCCAGCAGCTCGGGGCAAGAGACCCAGTACTTC.

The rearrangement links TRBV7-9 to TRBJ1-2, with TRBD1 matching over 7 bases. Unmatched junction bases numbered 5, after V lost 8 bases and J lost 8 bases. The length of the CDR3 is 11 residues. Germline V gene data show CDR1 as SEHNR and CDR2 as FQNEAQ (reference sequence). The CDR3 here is CASGQEVGYTF. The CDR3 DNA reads TGTGCCAGCGGACAGGAAGTCGGCTACACCTTC. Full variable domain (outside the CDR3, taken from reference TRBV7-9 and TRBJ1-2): DTGVSQNPRHKITKRGQNVTFRCDPISEHNRLYWYRQTLGQGPEFLTYFQNEAQLEKSRLLSDRFSAERPKGSFSTLEIQRTEQGDSAMYLCASGQEVGYTFGSGTRLTVV.

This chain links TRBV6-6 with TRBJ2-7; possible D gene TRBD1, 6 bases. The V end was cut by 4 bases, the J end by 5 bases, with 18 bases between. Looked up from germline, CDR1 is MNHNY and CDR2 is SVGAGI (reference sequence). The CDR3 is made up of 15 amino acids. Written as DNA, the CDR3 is TGTGCCAGCAGTTCCAGAACGACAGGTCCCGACGAGCAGTACTTC. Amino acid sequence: CASSSRTTGPDEQYF.

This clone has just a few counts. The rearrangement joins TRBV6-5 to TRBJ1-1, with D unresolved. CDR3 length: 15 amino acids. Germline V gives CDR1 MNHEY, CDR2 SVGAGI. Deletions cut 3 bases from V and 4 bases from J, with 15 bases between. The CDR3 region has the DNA TGTGCCAGCAGTTATGGCGAGACAATCGTCACTGAAGCTTTCTTT. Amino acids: CASSYGETIVTEAFF.

This chain's CDR3 is CASSALDDTDTQYF. CDR3 sequence (DNA): TGTGCCAGCAGCGCCCTGGATGACACAGATACGCAGTATTTT. The chain uses TRBV13 and TRBJ2-3; D is unclear. The germline CDR1 and CDR2 sequences are PRHDT and FYEKMQ (reference sequence). The V gene lost 5 bases and the J gene lost 2 bases, with 11 bases spanning the gap. The CDR3 loop spans 14 amino acids.

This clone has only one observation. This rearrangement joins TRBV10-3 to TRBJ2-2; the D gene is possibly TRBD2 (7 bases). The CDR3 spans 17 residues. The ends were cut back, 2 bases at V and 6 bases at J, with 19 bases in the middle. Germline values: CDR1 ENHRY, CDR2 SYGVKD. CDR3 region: CAISEKAPGGLSGELFF. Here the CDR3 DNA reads TGTGCCATCAGTGAGAAGGCGCCGGGGGGCCTTTCCGGGGAGCTGTTTTTT.